Given below is one TCR beta chain in context. The target antigen is unknown. This sample is drawn from a study of beta chain features in type 1 diabetes. Study findings and constraints: For Type 1 diabetes patients, all four CD4+ subsets carried TCRB CDR3s that were moderately but significantly shorter. Junctions at VDJ sites from type 1 diabetes patients had fewer insertions and more deletions.

This CDR3 spans 12 amino acids. Germline CDR1 is LNHDA and CDR2 is SQIVND (reference sequence). V lost 6 bases and J 2 bases, leaving 8 bases between the germline ends. Of the isolated RNA, all was reverse transcribed, and so the sequenced material was expressed TCRB transcripts. The assay was immunoSEQ multiplex PCR, and TCRdb's table has in-frame clones only and misses some. Seen here are tens of thousands of clones, about 50% observed once, and the top ten hold about 2.4%. The source of this sequence is a middle-aged woman with type 1 diabetes. This sequence joins TRBV19 and TRBJ2-7, with D possibly TRBD2 on 5 matching bases. Sequencing was performed on Tregs from blood. CDR3 sequence (DNA): TGTGCCAGTAGGAGCGGAACCTACGAGCAGTACTTC. This translates into CASRSGTYEQYF.